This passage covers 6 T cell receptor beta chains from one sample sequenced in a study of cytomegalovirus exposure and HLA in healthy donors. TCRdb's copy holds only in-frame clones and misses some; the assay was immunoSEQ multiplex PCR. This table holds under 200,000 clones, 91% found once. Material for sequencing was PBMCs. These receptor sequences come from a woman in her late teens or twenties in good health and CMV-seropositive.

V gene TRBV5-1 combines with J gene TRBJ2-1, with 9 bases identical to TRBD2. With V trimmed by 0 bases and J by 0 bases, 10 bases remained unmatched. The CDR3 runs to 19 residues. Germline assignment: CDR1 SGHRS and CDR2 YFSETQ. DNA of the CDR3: TGCGCCAGCAGCTTGGCCGGGGCTAGCGGGACGAGCTCCTACAATGAGCAGTTCTTC. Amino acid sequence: CASSLAGASGTSSYNEQFF.

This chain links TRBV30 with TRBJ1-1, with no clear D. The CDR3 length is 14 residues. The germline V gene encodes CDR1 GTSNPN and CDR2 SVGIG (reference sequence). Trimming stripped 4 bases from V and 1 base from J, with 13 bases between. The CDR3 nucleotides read TGTGCCTGGAAGGAAGACACCTCGAACACTGAAGCTTTCTTT. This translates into CAWKEDTSNTEAFF.

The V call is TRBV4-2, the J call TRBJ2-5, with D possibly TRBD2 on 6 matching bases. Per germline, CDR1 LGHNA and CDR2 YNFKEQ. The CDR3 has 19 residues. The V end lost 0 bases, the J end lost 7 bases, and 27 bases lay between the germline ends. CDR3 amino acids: CASSQDESQRGTPSRTQYF. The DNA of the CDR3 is TGTGCCAGCAGCCAAGATGAATCCCAACGCGGGACCCCCAGTCGGACCCAGTACTTC.

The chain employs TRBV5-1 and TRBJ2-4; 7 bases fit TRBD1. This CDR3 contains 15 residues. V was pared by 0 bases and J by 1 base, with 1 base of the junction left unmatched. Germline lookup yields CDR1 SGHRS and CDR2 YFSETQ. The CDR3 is CASSLVQGAKNIQYF. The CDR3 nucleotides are TGCGCCAGCAGCTTGGTACAGGGGGCCAAAAACATTCAGTACTTC.

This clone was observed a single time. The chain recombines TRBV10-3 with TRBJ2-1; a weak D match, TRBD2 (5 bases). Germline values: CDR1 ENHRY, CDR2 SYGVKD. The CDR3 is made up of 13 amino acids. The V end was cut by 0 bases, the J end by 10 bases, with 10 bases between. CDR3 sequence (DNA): TGTGCCATCAGTGAGTCGCTAGCTAGAGAGCAGTTCTTC. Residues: CAISESLAREQFF.

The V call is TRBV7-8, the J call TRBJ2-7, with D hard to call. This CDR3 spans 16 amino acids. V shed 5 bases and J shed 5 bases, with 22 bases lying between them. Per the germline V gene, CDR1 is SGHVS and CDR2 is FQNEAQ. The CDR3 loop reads CASSLTLGSPIHEQYF. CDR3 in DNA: TGTGCCAGCAGCCTCACCCTGGGCAGTCCCATCCACGAGCAGTACTTC.